The 26 T cell receptor beta chains below come from one sample, sequenced in a study of T-cell memory formation after mild COVID-19. In TCRdb, the 5' RACE reads were re-called with MiXCR into one record per CDR3 protein. The sample includes fewer than 50,000 distinct CDR3 sequences, roughly an eighth of them seen just once. Sample: PBMCs or a T cell subset sorted from them (not recorded which). These receptors were collected from a man between 18 and 35 years old who had mild COVID-19 (a few samples of this study predate the infection). Cell type and time point are not known.

This clonotype showed up just a few times. The chain couples TRBV6-5 to TRBJ2-3, with 10 bases that match TRBD1. Germline values: CDR1 MNHEY, CDR2 SVGAGI. The CDR3 has 15 residues. V shed 2 bases and J 4 bases; nucleotides not matched to a gene: 3. CDR3 DNA: TGTGCCAGCAGTTACGGGACAGGGGTTCCAGATACGCAGTATTTT. As protein: CASSYGTGVPDTQYF.

This clonotype has a handful of counts. This sequence joins TRBV7-2 and TRBJ1-6; D is unresolved. This CDR3 region has 15 residues. The germline gives CDR1 SGHTA, CDR2 FQGNSA. Trimming shortened V by 5 bases and J by 10 bases, and 18 bases separated the two germline ends. The CDR3, as DNA: TGTGCCAGCAGCATGGGTCCGGCGGCGAACTCACCCCTCCACTTT. Encoded protein: CASSMGPAANSPLHF.

V usage is TRBV7-6 and J usage is TRBJ1-5; D unresolved. The CDR3 loop spans 13 amino acids. The germline CDR1 and CDR2 sequences are SGHVS and FNYEAQ. The V gene lost 1 base and the J gene lost 6 bases, with 7 bases spanning the gap. Here the CDR3 DNA reads TGTGCCAGCAGCTTAGGGGGAGTTCAGCCCCAGCATTTT. It encodes CASSLGGVQPQHF.

This clonotype came up many times. CDR3 amino acids: CASSLLPGSETQYF. CDR3 bases: TGTGCCAGCAGCTTATTACCAGGTTCGGAGACCCAGTACTTC. This chain joins TRBV7-9 and TRBJ2-5, with no clear D. V lost 2 bases to trimming and J lost 5 bases, with 12 bases between them. In germline, CDR1 is SEHNR, CDR2 FQNEAQ (reference sequence). This CDR3 region has 14 residues.

The genes are TRBV5-1 and TRBJ2-5; maybe TRBD1 (5 bases). CDR1 is SGHRS, CDR2 YFSETQ, per germline. The ends were cut back, 4 bases at V and 6 bases at J, with 16 bases in the middle. The CDR3 sequence is 14 residues long. The CDR3: CASSLGAAPKTQYF. CDR3 bases: TGCGCCAGCAGCCTAGGGGCGGCCCCGAAGACCCAGTACTTC.

This clonotype showed up just a few times. The chain is built from TRBV2 and TRBJ2-3; tentatively, D is TRBD2 (5 bases). Trimming stripped 1 base from V and 5 bases from J, with 7 bases between. From germline, CDR1 is SNHLY and CDR2 FYNNEI. CDR3 length: 13 amino acids. The CDR3 nucleotides are TGTGCCAGCAGTGAAGATCGGGGAGATACGCAGTATTTT. Translation gives CASSEDRGDTQYF. Looking up the rest from reference TRBV2 and TRBJ2-3 gives the full variable domain: EPEVTQTPSHQVTQMGQEVILRCVPISNHLYFYWYRQILGQKVEFLVSFYNNEISEKSEIFDDQFSVERPDGSNFTLKIRSTKLEDSAMYFCASSEDRGDTQYFGPGTRLTVL.

This clonotype was detected a few times. The rearrangement joins TRBV7-8 to TRBJ1-4; the D gene is possibly TRBD1 (6 bases). Between the trimmed V and J ends, which lost 5 bases and 7 bases, there was a span of 20 bases. The CDR3 consists of 16 residues. In germline, CDR1 is SGHVS, CDR2 FQNEAQ. Here the CDR3 reads CASSQEGDGGSEKLFF. The DNA of the CDR3 is TGTGCCAGCAGCCAAGAGGGGGACGGAGGAAGTGAAAAACTGTTTTTT.

The chain uses TRBV6-5 and TRBJ2-7; 8 nucleotides match TRBD1. The CDR3 sequence is 13 residues long. The ends lost 6 bases at V and 5 bases at J; junction bases unmatched: 6. Germline V CDR1 and CDR2: MNHEY, SVGAGI. The CDR3 nucleotides are TGTGCCAGCAGGTACCCAGGGGGCGACGAGCAGTACTTC. The encoded protein is CASRYPGGDEQYF.

This clonotype came up many times. The J gene is TRBJ2-1, the V gene TRBV7-3, with 11 nucleotides matching TRBD2. V gave up 4 bases and J gave up 9 bases; unmatched junction bases: 8. This CDR3 spans 15 amino acids. In germline, CDR1 is SGHTA, CDR2 FQGTGA. The DNA for the CDR3 is TGTGCCAGCAGCTCTTTAGCGGGGGGGCCCGCTGAGCAGTTCTTC. It yields the protein CASSSLAGGPAEQFF.

V gene TRBV7-2 combines with J gene TRBJ1-2, with D hard to call. The germline gives CDR1 SGHTA, CDR2 FQGNSA. V was pared by 3 bases and J by 8 bases, with 10 bases between. The CDR3 sequence is 12 residues long. The CDR3 DNA sequence: TGTGCCAGCAGCTTGCGCCGTGGAGGCTACACCTTC. Translating it yields CASSLRRGGYTF.

This clonotype has a count of ten or more. The chain employs TRBV15 and TRBJ2-1, with D perhaps assigned TRBD1 or TRBD2 (5 bases each). V lost 1 base, J lost 6 bases, and 10 bases lay in between. The CDR3 has 14 amino acids. The germline V gene encodes CDR1 LNHNV and CDR2 YYDKDF (reference sequence). The CDR3 DNA reads TGTGCCACCAGCAGAGTAGGGGCGGGCAATGAGCAGTTCTTC. Its translation is CATSRVGAGNEQFF.

CDR3 loop: CASSLDQGRLGYTF. The CDR3 region has the DNA TGCGCCAGCAGCTTAGATCAGGGAAGATTGGGCTACACCTTC. The chain carries TRBV5-1 and TRBJ1-2; D possibly corresponds to TRBD1 (5 bases). Germline CDR1 reads SGHRS; CDR2 reads YFSETQ. The CDR3 covers 14 residues. The V end was cut by 2 bases, the J end by 8 bases, with 16 bases between.

This clonotype has just a few counts. The chain is built from TRBV18 and TRBJ1-6, with 8 positions matching TRBD1. V shed 2 bases and J 7 bases; nucleotides not matched to a gene: 4. The length of the CDR3 is 15 residues. Germline assignment: CDR1 KGHSH and CDR2 LQKENI. CDR3 amino acids: CASSPGGQENSPLHF. The CDR3 DNA follows: TGTGCCAGCTCACCAGGGGGACAGGAAAATTCACCCCTCCACTTT.

The chain carries TRBV15 and TRBJ2-5; 9 positions match TRBD2. Germline-derived CDR1 and CDR2 are LNHNV and YYDKDF (reference sequence). The junction had 10 bases not matched to a gene; V was cut back by 3 bases and J by 5 bases. The CDR3 is 16 amino acids. DNA of the CDR3: TGTGCCACCAGCAGGGCCGGGACTAGCCGGGGGGAGACCCAGTACTTC. It is translated as CATSRAGTSRGETQYF.

CDR3 DNA sequence: TGTGCCAGCTCCCGGGGGAGGAACACTGAAGCTTTCTTT. This sequence encodes CASSRGRNTEAFF. The V gene is TRBV18, the J gene TRBJ1-1; D is possibly TRBD1 (5 bases). The ends were cut back, 6 bases at V and 1 base at J, with 9 bases in the middle. In germline, CDR1 is KGHSH, CDR2 LQKENI. The CDR3 spans 13 residues. The full variable domain, with the rest looked up from reference TRBV18 and TRBJ1-1, is NAGVMQNPRHLVRRRGQEARLRCSPMKGHSHVYWYRQLPEEGLKFMVYLQKENIIDESGMPKERFSAEFPKEGPSILRIQQVVRGDSAAYFCASSRGRNTEAFFGQGTRLTVV.

This clonotype was detected a few times. In DNA form, the CDR3 reads TGCGCCAGCAGGGCCGGGACCAATCAGCCCCAGCATTTT. This encodes CASRAGTNQPQHF. This sequence joins TRBV5-1 and TRBJ1-5; a weak D match, TRBD1 (5 bases). Trimming took 5 bases from V and 3 from J, leaving 9 bases between them. The CDR3 has 13 residues. The germline V gene has CDR1 SGHRS and CDR2 YFSETQ.

This clonotype was picked up many times. The CDR3 spells CASSSRLTRSNEQFF. DNA for the CDR3: TGTGCCAGCAGCTCTCGTTTAACACGGAGCAATGAGCAGTTCTTC. V is TRBV7-8 and J is TRBJ2-1; D unclear. The CDR3 sequence is 15 residues long. The V gene's germline CDR1 is SGHVS and CDR2 FQNEAQ. V lost 4 bases to trimming and J lost 6 bases, with 16 bases between them.

In DNA form, the CDR3 reads TGCAGCGTTGATCACGGCGGCGCAGGCTACAATGAGCAGTTCTTC. It specifies CSVDHGGAGYNEQFF. The genes are TRBV29-1 and TRBJ2-1; D call uncertain. V was trimmed by 3 bases and J by 3 bases, leaving 15 bases between them. CDR3 size: 15 residues. The germline V gene has CDR1 SQVTM and CDR2 ANQGSEA.

In its sample, this clonotype was seen many times. The rearrangement uses TRBV7-7 and TRBJ2-2, with TRBD1 matching 7 bases. The CDR3 totals 12 residues. The V gene end was trimmed by 4 bases and the J gene end by 8 bases; junction bases not matched to a gene: 1. Germline-derived CDR1 and CDR2 are SSHAT and FNYEAQ (reference sequence). CDR3 sequence reads: CASSSTGGELFF. CDR3 bases: TGTGCCAGCAGCTCGACAGGGGGGGAGCTGTTTTTT.

This clonotype was seen many times. The chain carries TRBV10-3 and TRBJ2-3; maybe TRBD2 (6 bases). The length of the CDR3 is 14 residues. Trimming stripped 0 bases from V and 3 bases from J, with 7 bases between. Germline V lookup: CDR1 ENHRY, CDR2 SYGVKD. CDR3 loop: CAISESGGTDTQYF. The DNA of the CDR3 is TGTGCCATCAGTGAGTCCGGGGGAACAGATACGCAGTATTTT.

This rearrangement joins TRBV4-2 to TRBJ2-7; no clear D. Deletions cut 1 base from V and 5 bases from J, with 15 bases between. The CDR3 sequence is 15 residues long. CDR1 and CDR2 from the germline V gene are LGHNA and YNFKEQ. The CDR3 DNA follows: TGTGCCAGCAGCCAAGCTGCTTCGAGGTCTCACGAGCAGTACTTC. It is translated as CASSQAASRSHEQYF.

This clonotype was seen more than once but under ten times. The chain couples TRBV11-2 to TRBJ2-3; TRBD1 aligns across 9 bases. The V and J ends lost 3 bases and 5 bases, in that order; junction bases with no gene match: 3. CDR1 is SGHAT and CDR2 is FQNNGV in the germline V gene. The CDR3 covers 14 residues. The CDR3 reads CASSFTTGGDTQYF. In DNA, the CDR3 is TGTGCCAGCAGCTTCACGACAGGGGGAGATACGCAGTATTTT.

This clonotype is termed medium-sized (0.01 to 0.1%). The genes are TRBV9 and TRBJ2-5, with 10 positions matching TRBD1. The CDR3 is 16 amino acids. V was pared by 4 bases and J by 9 bases, with 15 bases of the junction left unmatched. CDR1 is SGDLS, CDR2 YYNGEE, per germline. DNA of the CDR3: TGTGCCAGCAGCCCGGGACAGGGGTTTCTTACCGAGGCCCAGTACTTC. Encoded protein: CASSPGQGFLTEAQYF.

In its sample, this clonotype was seen a few times. V gene TRBV4-2 combines with J gene TRBJ2-2; weak D call: TRBD2 (5 bases). Germline V lookup: CDR1 LGHNA, CDR2 YNFKEQ. Trimming cost V 0 bases and J 6 bases, with 11 bases left between them. The CDR3 runs to 15 residues. The CDR3, as DNA: TGTGCCAGCAGCCAAGAGTATTCTAGCCCCGGGGAGCTGTTTTTT. Encoded protein: CASSQEYSSPGELFF.

V is TRBV20-1 and J is TRBJ2-3; 8 bases are a match to TRBD1. V was clipped by 7 bases and J by 2 bases; unmatched bases: 8. Germline loops: CDR1 DFQATT, CDR2 SNEGSKA (reference sequence). The CDR3 has 14 amino acids. CDR3 nucleotides: TGCAGTGGGGTCCGGGACAGGACCACAGATACGCAGTATTTT. Encoded protein: CSGVRDRTTDTQYF.

At least ten counts were recorded for this clonotype. The rearrangement joins TRBV6-2 or TRBV6-3 to TRBJ2-1, with D possibly matching TRBD2 (6 bases). The CDR3 runs to 17 residues. Germline-derived CDR1 and CDR2 are MNHEY and SVGEGT. Deletions cut 6 bases from V and 8 bases from J, with 26 bases between. For the CDR3, the DNA is TGTGCCAGCAGAAACCCCCTAGCTGGGAGGCGTCGCGATGAGCAGTTCTTC. It codes for CASRNPLAGRRRDEQFF.